The 26 T cell receptor beta chains given below trace back to one sample, sequenced in a study of blood T cell repertoires in COVID-19. Profiling relied on immunoSEQ multiplex PCR, and the TCRdb table lists in-frame clones only, not all of them. The table has 250,000 to 300,000 clones, 86% seen once; the top ten hold about 12%. Material: peripheral blood. Source of these receptors: a woman in her seventies with COVID-19, enrolled during active disease.

The chain recombines TRBV7-2 with TRBJ2-7; TRBD2 matches at 12 bases. In germline, CDR1 is SGHTA, CDR2 FQGNSA. The CDR3 length is 15 residues. Trimming cost V 5 bases and J 3 bases; bases outside gene matches: 5. The CDR3 is CASSRLAGGGYEQYF. The DNA of the CDR3 is TGTGCCAGCAGCCGCCTAGCGGGGGGGGGCTACGAGCAGTACTTC.

The rearrangement uses TRBV30 and TRBJ1-5; the D gene is possibly TRBD1 (5 bases). Germline V gene sequence: CDR1 GTSNPN, CDR2 SVGIG (reference sequence). V lost 5 bases and J lost 3, with 11 bases in between. The CDR3 sequence is 13 residues long. The CDR3 is CAWEQGLNQPQHF. DNA for the CDR3: TGTGCCTGGGAGCAGGGTCTCAATCAGCCCCAGCATTTT.

This chain uses TRBV7-9 with TRBJ2-2; 9 bases are shared with TRBD1. V lost 8 bases, J lost 5 bases, and 6 bases stayed unmatched. CDR3 size: 14 residues. Germline-derived CDR1 and CDR2 are SEHNR and FQNEAQ (reference sequence). CDR3 nucleotides: TGTGCCAGCTCGCCGGGACAGGGAACCGGGGAGCTGTTTTTT. This encodes CASSPGQGTGELFF.

This chain links TRBV7-3 with TRBJ2-1; no firm D call. Per germline, CDR1 SGHTA and CDR2 FQGTGA. The germline V and J ends were trimmed by 4 bases and 9 bases, with 10 bases remaining between them. The length of the CDR3 is 12 residues. CDR3 DNA sequence: TGTGCCAGCAGCTCGCTAGTTGGTGAGCAGTTCTTC. It yields the protein CASSSLVGEQFF.

This clone has a single count. The chain's CDR3 is CASSFRQGVRETQYF. The CDR3 coding sequence is TGTGCCAGCAGTTTCCGACAGGGGGTGCGAGAGACCCAGTACTTC. The chain is built from TRBV28 and TRBJ2-5; 9 positions agree with TRBD1. The junction had 6 bases not matched to a gene; V was cut back by 3 bases and J by 4 bases. The CDR3 covers 15 residues. Germline CDR1 is MDHEN and CDR2 is SYDVKM.

The chain couples TRBV5-8 to TRBJ2-7; D ambiguous. V gave up 0 bases and J gave up 10 bases, with 17 bases separating them. Germline V gene data show CDR1 as SGHTS and CDR2 as YDEGEE. CDR3 size: 14 residues. This chain's CDR3 is CASSLETIGAVQYF. In nucleotides, the CDR3 is TGTGCCAGCAGCTTGGAAACAATCGGCGCGGTACAGTACTTC. Variable domain in full (rest from reference TRBV5-8 and TRBJ2-7): EAGVTQSPTHLIKTRGQQATLRCSPISGHTSVYWYQQALGLGLQFLLWYDEGEERNRGNFPPRFSGRQFPNYSSELNVNALELEDSALYLCASSLETIGAVQYFGPGTRLTVT.

V and J are TRBV6-2 or TRBV6-3 and TRBJ2-7; 11 bases fit TRBD2. The CDR3 has 14 amino acids. Germline lookup yields CDR1 MNHEY and CDR2 SVGEGT. V gave up 5 bases and J gave up 3 bases; unmatched junction bases: 3. This chain's CDR3 is CASSGTSGIYEQYF. The CDR3, as DNA: TGTGCCAGCAGTGGGACTAGCGGCATCTACGAGCAGTACTTC.

V gene TRBV2 combines with J gene TRBJ1-1, with 7 bases identical to TRBD1. V shed 5 bases and J 0 bases; nucleotides not matched to a gene: 9. CDR1 and CDR2 from the germline V gene are SNHLY and FYNNEI. This CDR3 spans 16 amino acids. The CDR3 sequence: CASSLTRDSLNTEAFF. Written as DNA, the CDR3 is TGTGCCAGCAGTCTTACCCGGGACAGCCTGAACACTGAAGCTTTCTTT.

This clone was picked up a small number of times. The V call is TRBV7-6, the J call TRBJ2-3; 7 nucleotides line up with TRBD2. Germline CDR1 and CDR2: SGHVS and FNYEAQ. J lost 3 bases, V lost 1 base, and 1 base had no gene match. This CDR3 has 14 residues. The CDR3 DNA sequence: TGTGCCAGCAGCTTAGAGGGAGGGACAGATACGCAGTATTTT. Translated: CASSLEGGTDTQYF. The full variable domain, with the rest looked up from reference TRBV7-6 and TRBJ2-3, is GAGVSQSPRYKVTKRGQDVALRCDPISGHVSLYWYRQALGQGPEFLTYFNYEAQQDKSGLPNDRFSAERPEGSISTLTIQRTEQRDSAMYRCASSLEGGTDTQYFGPGTRLTVL.

This clone was counted only a few times. The genes are TRBV5-1 and TRBJ1-2, with D hard to call. The CDR3 runs to 11 residues. Germline V gene sequence: CDR1 SGHRS, CDR2 YFSETQ. V dropped 7 bases and J dropped 6 bases, with 10 bases sitting between them. CDR3 sequence reads: CASGLGDGYTF. As DNA, the CDR3 is TGCGCCAGCGGCCTCGGGGATGGCTACACCTTC.

V is TRBV28 and J is TRBJ1-2; TRBD1 matches 10 bases. V dropped 6 bases and J dropped 0; count of bases not matched to a gene: 1. Germline V gene lookup returns CDR1 MDHEN and CDR2 SYDVKM. The CDR3 runs to 14 residues. This chain's CDR3 is CASRTGGTNYGYTF. The CDR3 coding sequence is TGTGCCAGCAGGACAGGGGGCACTAACTATGGCTACACCTTC.

The chain has TRBV7-2 and TRBJ2-2; 7 positions match TRBD1. Per germline, CDR1 SGHTA and CDR2 FQGNSA. V gave up 5 bases and J gave up 1 base; unmatched junction bases: 7. CDR3 length equals 16 residues. The CDR3 coding sequence is TGTGCCAGCAGCCCGATCCGGGACAGGAACACCGGGGAGCTGTTTTTT. Its protein product is CASSPIRDRNTGELFF.

The chain uses TRBV30 and TRBJ2-3; D is unclear. CDR3 length: 11 residues. Germline V lookup: CDR1 GTSNPN, CDR2 SVGIG (reference sequence). Trimming shortened V by 1 base and J by 6 bases, and 5 bases separated the two germline ends. CDR3 residues: CAWSALDTQYF. CDR3 nucleotides: TGTGCCTGGAGTGCCCTCGATACGCAGTATTTT.

The chain joins TRBV29-1 to TRBJ2-5; 9 bases match TRBD1. V dropped 4 bases and J dropped 3; count of bases not matched to a gene: 3. The CDR3 sequence is 13 residues long. CDR1 and CDR2 from the germline V gene are SQVTM and ANQGSEA. The CDR3 DNA follows: TGCAGCGTTGTGACAGGGGGGAAAGAGACCCAGTACTTC. Its translation is CSVVTGGKETQYF.

This chain uses TRBV23-1 with TRBJ2-5; perhaps TRBD1 as D (8 bases). TRBV23-1 is treated as an ORF (open reading frame) with a function not yet certain. This CDR3 contains 22 residues. Trimming cost V 0 bases and J 5 bases, with 34 bases left between them. For the CDR3, the DNA is TGCGCCAGCAGTCAATCGGTTTGCCTGCAGGGGGCGGGGGCACCCCGCGGGGAGACCCAGTACTTC. Amino acid sequence: CASSQSVCLQGAGAPRGETQYF.

V usage is TRBV27 and J usage is TRBJ2-3; D gene uncertain. CDR3 length: 15 residues. Deletions cut 3 bases from V and 0 bases from J, with 10 bases between. Germline loops: CDR1 MNHEY, CDR2 SMNVEV (reference sequence). The CDR3 is CASSLGEPSTDTQYF. CDR3 sequence (DNA): TGTGCCAGCAGTTTGGGCGAACCGAGCACAGATACGCAGTATTTT.

This clone is a singleton in its sample. This chain joins TRBV19 and TRBJ1-4; D gene unclear. V lost 3 bases, J lost 0 bases, and 14 bases lay in between. This CDR3 has 17 residues. Germline CDR1 and CDR2: LNHDA and SQIVND (reference sequence). CDR3 residues: CASSIAFTYSTNEKLFF. CDR3 DNA: TGTGCCAGTAGTATCGCCTTCACATATTCAACTAATGAAAAACTGTTTTTT.

The rearrangement joins TRBV5-1 to TRBJ1-2; D is undetermined. The V gene's germline CDR1 is SGHRS and CDR2 YFSETQ. V lost 0 bases and J 5 bases, leaving 11 bases between the germline ends. The CDR3 is 14 residues long. The DNA of the CDR3 is TGCGCCAGCAGCTTGGAAGAACCGGGATATGGCTACACCTTC. This encodes CASSLEEPGYGYTF. Complete variable domain (other parts from reference TRBV5-1 and TRBJ1-2): KAGVTQTPRYLIKTRGQQVTLSCSPISGHRSVSWYQQTPGQGLQFLFEYFSETQRNKGNFPGRFSGRQFSNSRSEMNVSTLELGDSALYLCASSLEEPGYGYTFGSGTRLTVV.

The sample holds a few counts of this clone. The chain employs TRBV12-3 or TRBV12-4 and TRBJ1-5, with TRBD1 as a possible D gene (5 bases). This CDR3 comprises 13 residues. V lost 9 bases and J 7 bases, leaving 16 bases between the germline ends. This CDR3 is CASTNQGEQPQHF. The DNA of the CDR3 is TGTGCCAGTACTAATCAGGGTGAACAGCCCCAGCATTTT.

V gene TRBV5-4 combines with J gene TRBJ1-1; tentative D call: TRBD1 (5 bases). Germline CDR1 and CDR2: SGHNT and YYREEE (reference sequence). The CDR3 consists of 12 residues. Between the trimmed V and J ends, which lost 4 bases and 4 bases, there was a span of 8 bases. The CDR3 loop is CASSGGVTEAFF. In DNA, the CDR3 is TGTGCCAGCAGCGGAGGGGTCACTGAAGCTTTCTTT.

The chain uses TRBV6-5 and TRBJ2-7, with TRBD1 matching 8 bases. CDR1 and CDR2 (germline): MNHEY, SVGAGI. The CDR3 spans 13 residues. The V segment lost 8 bases and the J segment 3 bases; nucleotides outside the gene matches: 6. The CDR3 DNA reads as TGTGCCAGCCGGCCAGGGGGCGTCTACGAGCAGTACTTC. As protein: CASRPGGVYEQYF.

The chain carries TRBV19 and TRBJ1-5; TRBD1 is a possible D gene (6 bases). The CDR3 is 15 amino acids. Germline-derived CDR1 and CDR2 are LNHDA and SQIVND (reference sequence). V was shortened by 4 bases and J by 2 bases, with 12 bases between the two germline ends. CDR3 sequence reads: CASSTLGGGNQPQHF. The CDR3 DNA sequence: TGTGCCAGTAGTACCCTAGGGGGGGGCAATCAGCCCCAGCATTTT.

The CDR3 spells CASSWTGGAGSEAFF. The CDR3 DNA reads TGTGCCAGCAGTTGGACAGGGGGCGCGGGGTCGGAAGCTTTCTTT. J is TRBJ1-1 and V is TRBV28; TRBD1 matches 11 bases. The CDR3 consists of 15 residues. Germline V gene lookup returns CDR1 MDHEN and CDR2 SYDVKM. The V segment lost 4 bases and the J segment 8 bases; nucleotides outside the gene matches: 9. Filled out from reference TRBV28 and TRBJ1-1, the complete variable domain reads DVKVTQSSRYLVKRTGEKVFLECVQDMDHENMFWYRQDPGLGLRLIYFSYDVKMKEKGDIPEGYSVSREKKERFSLILESASTNQTSMYLCASSWTGGAGSEAFFGQGTRLTVV.

This chain connects TRBV19 to TRBJ1-2, with 9 bases matching TRBD1. The ends lost 5 bases at V and 2 bases at J; junction bases unmatched: 18. The germline gives CDR1 LNHDA, CDR2 SQIVND (reference sequence). The CDR3 is 19 residues long. In nucleotides, the CDR3 is TGTGCCAGTAGTCCAAGCCTCGGGACAGGGTATGAGGGGAACTATGGCTACACCTTC. Amino acid sequence: CASSPSLGTGYEGNYGYTF.

This sequence joins TRBV9 and TRBJ1-5, with D perhaps matching TRBD1 (6 bases). Germline loops: CDR1 SGDLS, CDR2 YYNGEE. The V end was cut by 3 bases, the J end by 6 bases, with 10 bases between. This CDR3 has 13 residues. The CDR3 spells CASSATGIQPQHF. In nucleotides, the CDR3 is TGTGCCAGCAGCGCAACAGGGATTCAGCCCCAGCATTTT.

J is TRBJ1-1 and V is TRBV7-3; no clear D. The CDR3 has 14 residues. Trimming took 5 bases from V and 0 from J, leaving 10 bases between them. CDR1 is SGHTA and CDR2 is FQGTGA in the germline V gene. The CDR3 DNA reads TGTGCCAGCAGCCCTAGGCCTATGAACACTGAAGCTTTCTTT. Residues: CASSPRPMNTEAFF.